This T cell receptor beta chain was documented in a study of control samples from healthy donors and cancer patients (TCRdb year 2020). According to the germline V gene (reference sequence), CDR1 reads LNHDA and CDR2 reads SQIVND. From the cysteine through the phenylalanine, the CDR3 covers 15 amino acids. Of all the DNA, just the CDR3 is kept, 45 bases in frame from base 1. V trim: 6 bases; J trim: 3 bases; unmatched bases: 8. Library preparation was by the immunoSEQ multiplex PCR assay. What TCRdb holds here is the immuneACCESS table cut down to in-frame rearrangements. Part of the clones is not present; checked against another copy, under half of the missing clones reflect an unresolved V gene, and the others are unexplained. This sample lists some 23,000 clones; more than 80% were detected once. The top ten constitute approximately 40% of the sample. A word on this clone: Its antigen remains undetermined. Base qualities were left out, and no much larger clone turns up one base away.

The sequence came from a man aged 55 to 69 with head and neck cancer. This chain is built from TRBV19 and TRBJ1-1; 9 central bases correspond to TRBD1. Source material: PBMCs. The DNA reads as follows: TGTGCCAGTAGAAAACACAGGGGGCCCTACACTGAAGCTTTCTTT. It specifies CASRKHRGPYTEAFF. Supplemented by the reference TRBV19 and TRBJ1-1 proteins around the CDR3, the complete variable domain is DGGITQSPKYLFRKEGQNVTLSCEQNLNHDAMYWYRQDPGQGLRLIYYSQIVNDFQKGDIAEGYSVSREKKESFPLTVTSAQKNPTAFYLCASRKHRGPYTEAFFGQGTRLTVV.